The 3 T cell receptor beta chains reported below all come from one sample, sequenced in a study of CD8 T cells in ankylosing spondylitis. Study observations and caveats: Ankylosing spondylitis blood appeared to carry a characteristic TCR beta motif of 7 or 8 highly homologous variants.

In TCRdb, the 5' RACE reads were re-called with MiXCR into one record per CDR3 protein. The sample lists approximately 300,000 distinct CDR3 sequences, 6.5% to 10% occurring once. Their target antigens are unknown. Specimen: blood, either unsorted or a sorted T cell fraction (not recorded which). The receptors originated from a male donor with ankylosing spondylitis.

The rearrangement uses TRBV7-9 and TRBJ2-7, with TRBD1 identical over 11 bases. V gave up 5 bases and J gave up 6 bases; unmatched junction bases: 6. Germline V gene data show CDR1 as SEHNR and CDR2 as FQNEAQ (reference sequence). The CDR3 runs to 14 residues. The CDR3 DNA sequence: TGTGCCAGCAGCCCGGGACAGGGGGTTCGCGAGCAGTACTTC. Translating gives CASSPGQGVREQYF.

Ten or more counts support this clonotype. The chain carries TRBV12-3 or TRBV12-4 and TRBJ2-7; 9 positions agree with TRBD2. The CDR3 is 15 residues long. The junction had 3 bases not matched to a gene; V was cut back by 1 base and J by 2 bases. CDR3 nucleotide sequence: TGTGCCAGCAGTTTAGTGACTAGCGGAGCCTACGAGCAGTACTTC. This gives the protein CASSLVTSGAYEQYF.

The count of this clonotype is one. The chain is built from TRBV4-2 and TRBJ2-3; maybe TRBD2 (5 bases). Germline loops: CDR1 LGHNA, CDR2 YNFKEQ. Trimming shortened V by 0 bases and J by 3 bases, and 13 bases separated the two germline ends. The CDR3 sequence is 16 residues long. CDR3 bases: TGTGCCAGCAGCCAAGAGAGCGGCGGGCGGACAGATACGCAGTATTTT. Its protein is CASSQESGGRTDTQYF.